This TCR beta chain was captured by sequencing in a study of blood T cell repertoires in COVID-19. Study background: The United States, Italy and Spain supplied acute and convalescent COVID-19 samples. T cells, B-cell-depleted T cells, or PBMCs supplied cDNA or gDNA.

Patients of the Seattle cohort, enrolled during active infection, were followed longitudinally. Original data processing: Nucleated cell counts were estimated from reference gene primer amplification. Data came from immunoSEQ multiplex PCR; TCRdb stores just in-frame clones and leaves some out. V and J calls and clone size follow that table, whereas D and trimming were derived from the DNA. Of approximately 200,000 clones in the sample, about 93% were seen once. The CDR3 covers 16 residues. Trimming stripped 2 bases from V and 0 bases from J, with 8 bases between. Germline V lookup: CDR1 LGHDT, CDR2 YNNKEL (reference sequence).

Sequenced: peripheral blood. The chain is built from TRBV3-1 (or the pseudogene TRBV3-2) and TRBJ2-6; D is undetermined. The clonotype originates from a man aged 30 to 45 with COVID-19, enrolled during active disease. CDR3 coding DNA: TGTGCCAGCAGCCAACTCGACACCTCTGGGGCCAACGTCCTGACTTTC. Protein: CASSQLDTSGANVLTF.